These 14 T cell receptor beta chains were all obtained from the same sample, sequenced in a study of blood T cell repertoires in COVID-19. Sequencing was performed with immunoSEQ multiplex PCR; in TCRdb, only in-frame clones are kept and a portion is missing. The sample holds 150,000 to 200,000 clones, nearly 85% seen once. Sequencing was done on a sample of peripheral blood. Receptors were obtained from a woman in her 30s with acute or convalescent COVID-19.

The V and J genes are TRBV18 and TRBJ2-2, with 8 bases aligning to TRBD2. CDR1 is KGHSH, CDR2 LQKENI, per germline. The CDR3 is 15 amino acids. V was clipped by 1 base and J by 4 bases; unmatched bases: 2. CDR3 loop: CASSPRRGGTGELFF. CDR3 DNA sequence: TGTGCCAGCTCACCACGTCGGGGGGGCACCGGGGAGCTGTTTTTT.

This rearrangement joins TRBV3-1 (or the pseudogene TRBV3-2) to TRBJ1-6; D not certain. This CDR3 is built from 15 residues. Per germline, CDR1 LGHDT and CDR2 YNNKEL (reference sequence). Trimming cost V 4 bases and J 7 bases, with 14 bases left between them. As DNA, the CDR3 is TGTGCCAGCAGCCTGAGGCCGGGTGCGAATTCACCCCTCCACTTT. Its protein is CASSLRPGANSPLHF.

This sequence joins TRBV9 and TRBJ2-5, with 12 bases identical to TRBD2. V was pared by 0 bases and J by 2 bases, with 8 bases of the junction left unmatched. The CDR3 contains 18 residues. Germline CDR1 SGDLS, CDR2 YYNGEE. The CDR3 is CASSVGRLAGGLQETQYF. Written as DNA, the CDR3 is TGTGCCAGCAGCGTAGGCAGGCTAGCGGGGGGGCTGCAAGAGACCCAGTACTTC.

This rearrangement joins TRBV19 to TRBJ2-7; 13 bases agree with TRBD2. After removal of 5 bases from V and 2 bases from J, the junction contained 6 bases not matched to a gene. Looked up from germline, CDR1 is LNHDA and CDR2 is SQIVND (reference sequence). This CDR3 region has 16 residues. The CDR3 here is CASSPTGTSGTYEQYF. Here the CDR3 DNA reads TGTGCCAGTAGTCCAACCGGGACTAGCGGGACCTACGAGCAGTACTTC.

The chain is built from TRBV27 and TRBJ1-5; TRBD1 agrees at 10 bases. V lost 6 bases to trimming and J lost 5 bases; unmatched junction nucleotides: 7. The germline V gene encodes CDR1 MNHEY and CDR2 SMNVEV (reference sequence). The CDR3 has 15 amino acids. CDR3 DNA: TGTGCCAGCAGCCCTGACAGGGGGCTCTATCAGCCCCAGCATTTT. Translated, it gives CASSPDRGLYQPQHF.

The gene calls are TRBV7-9 and TRBJ2-3; 9 nucleotides align to TRBD2. CDR1 SEHNR and CDR2 FQNEAQ come from the germline V gene (reference sequence). This CDR3 is 17 amino acids long. Losses at the gene ends were 2 bases for V and 2 bases for J; bases not matched to a gene: 8. The CDR3 loop reads CASSLMWREGNTDTQYF. CDR3 nucleotide sequence: TGTGCCAGCAGCTTAATGTGGCGGGAGGGAAACACAGATACGCAGTATTTT.

The J gene is TRBJ1-2, the V gene TRBV27; 8 bases map to TRBD1. This CDR3 has 15 amino acids. Germline lookup yields CDR1 MNHEY and CDR2 SMNVEV (reference sequence). V was pared by 5 bases and J by 4 bases, with 9 bases of the junction left unmatched. The chain's CDR3 is CASSEDREVSYGYTF. The CDR3 region has the DNA TGTGCCAGCAGTGAGGACAGGGAAGTTAGCTATGGCTACACCTTC.

This clone was observed a handful of times. J is TRBJ2-7 and V is TRBV7-9, with TRBD1 matching over 7 bases. From germline, CDR1 is SEHNR and CDR2 FQNEAQ (reference sequence). V dropped 5 bases and J dropped 0; count of bases not matched to a gene: 7. CDR3 length: 15 amino acids. The DNA of the CDR3 is TGTGCCAGCAGCGTTACAGGGGCCAGCTCCTACGAGCAGTACTTC. Translated, it gives CASSVTGASSYEQYF. Looking up the rest from reference TRBV7-9 and TRBJ2-7 gives the full variable domain: DTGVSQNPRHKITKRGQNVTFRCDPISEHNRLYWYRQTLGQGPEFLTYFQNEAQLEKSRLLSDRFSAERPKGSFSTLEIQRTEQGDSAMYLCASSVTGASSYEQYFGPGTRLTVT.

Here the CDR3 reads CASSSRDRLTEAFF. The CDR3 coding sequence is TGTGCCAGCAGTTCCCGGGACAGACTGACTGAAGCTTTCTTT. V gene TRBV25-1 combines with J gene TRBJ1-1; the match to TRBD1 covers 7 bases. The ends lost 5 bases at V and 5 bases at J; junction bases unmatched: 8. This CDR3 comprises 14 residues. Looked up from germline, CDR1 is MGHDK and CDR2 is SYGVNS. Full variable domain (missing parts from reference TRBV25-1 and TRBJ1-1): EADIYQTPRYLVIGTGKKITLECSQTMGHDKMYWYQQDPGMELHLIHYSYGVNSTEKGDLSSESTVSRIRTEHFPLTLESARPSHTSQYLCASSSRDRLTEAFFGQGTRLTVV.

V gene TRBV28 combines with J gene TRBJ1-4; 7 bases line up with TRBD1. The CDR3 runs to 15 residues. V lost 6 bases and J lost 5; bases outside the gene matches: 9. Looked up from germline, CDR1 is MDHEN and CDR2 is SYDVKM. CDR3 DNA: TGTGCCAGCAGGCATCCCGGGACAGCGAATGAAAAACTGTTTTTT. Its protein product is CASRHPGTANEKLFF. Drawing the rest from reference TRBV28 and TRBJ1-4, the complete variable domain is DVKVTQSSRYLVKRTGEKVFLECVQDMDHENMFWYRQDPGLGLRLIYFSYDVKMKEKGDIPEGYSVSREKKERFSLILESASTNQTSMYLCASRHPGTANEKLFFGSGTQLSVL.

The V and J genes are TRBV28 and TRBJ2-1, with D maybe TRBD1 (6 bases). This CDR3 is built from 15 residues. Trimming removed 3 bases from V and 0 bases from J, with 9 bases in between. CDR1 is MDHEN, CDR2 SYDVKM, per germline. CDR3 loop: CASSLQGSSYNEQFF. CDR3 nucleotide sequence: TGTGCCAGCAGTTTGCAGGGGAGCTCCTACAATGAGCAGTTCTTC.

Comments on this clone: Other DNA variants within this sample encode the same CDR3. CDR3 DNA sequence: TGTGCCAGCAGTGAAACTAGCGGCGGAGAGACCCAGTACTTC. It is translated as CASSETSGGETQYF. This chain links TRBV2 with TRBJ2-5, with TRBD2 matching 8 bases. CDR1 SNHLY and CDR2 FYNNEI come from the germline V gene. The trim removed 2 bases at V and 4 bases at J, leaving 3 bases unmatched. There are 14 residues in the CDR3.

The chain couples TRBV11-2 to TRBJ1-3; tentative D call: TRBD1 (5 bases). The V end lost 1 base, the J end lost 0 bases, and 13 bases lay between the germline ends. Germline CDR1 SGHAT, CDR2 FQNNGV. CDR3 size: 17 residues. The DNA for the CDR3 is TGTGCCAGCAGCTTAGGTCTAAAGGGACTCTCTGGAAACACCATATATTTT. Its translation: CASSLGLKGLSGNTIYF.

The DNA of the CDR3 is TGCAGTGCTAGTTACCCGGACAAGCCTGTTAACTATGGCTACACCTTC. This encodes CSASYPDKPVNYGYTF. The rearrangement uses TRBV20-1 and TRBJ1-2; TRBD1 might be the D (5 bases). The V and J ends lost 3 bases and 1 base respectively, with 18 bases between them. The V gene's germline CDR1 is DFQATT and CDR2 SNEGSKA (reference sequence). This CDR3 is built from 16 residues.